These T cell receptor beta chains were read from a single sample in a study of T cells in Graves' hyperthyroidism and ophthalmopathy. From the multiplex PCR reads, TCRdb called clonotypes with MiXCR, one entry per CDR3 protein. The sample contains 300,000 to 400,000 distinct CDR3 sequences, less than 15% of which appear only once. The sequenced material came from blood. The receptor source for this set is a woman younger than 35 with Graves' hyperthyroidism. CDR3s include the opening cysteine and the closing phenylalanine or tryptophan. The order of the fields is D gene, CDR3 length, J gene, clone size, V gene, CDR3 DNA, CDR3 protein. D genes are given only for firm matches. Clone size is stated in some rows and not others, as once, few, many or a class when expanded.

D gene: .; CDR3 length: 14; J gene: TRBJ2-7; clone size: many; V gene: TRBV2; CDR3 DNA: TGTGCCAGCAGTGAAGCTAGGGACGGCCGGGTGCAGTACTTC; CDR3 protein: CASSEARDGRVQYF
D gene: TRBD1; CDR3 length: 15; J gene: TRBJ1-1; clone size: .; V gene: TRBV14; CDR3 DNA: TGTGCCAGCAGCCAAGACAGGGGGGGAGGGACTGAAGCTTTCTTT; CDR3 protein: CASSQDRGGGTEAFF
D gene: .; CDR3 length: 12; J gene: TRBJ1-1; clone size: many; V gene: TRBV15; CDR3 DNA: TGTGCCACCAGCAGATCCCACAGTGAAGCTTTCTTT; CDR3 protein: CATSRSHSEAFF
D gene: .; CDR3 length: 15; J gene: TRBJ1-2; clone size: many; V gene: TRBV28; CDR3 DNA: TGTGCCAGCAGATACCGGGAGCTAAGAAACTATGGCTACACCTTC; CDR3 protein: CASRYRELRNYGYTF
D gene: TRBD2; CDR3 length: 13; J gene: TRBJ2-7; clone size: many; V gene: TRBV20-1; CDR3 DNA: TGCAGTGCTAGAAGTAGCGGGAGTACCGAGCAGTACTTC; CDR3 protein: CSARSSGSTEQYF
D gene: .; CDR3 length: 11; J gene: TRBJ2-7; clone size: many; V gene: TRBV6-1; CDR3 DNA: TGTGCCAGCAGTGATCGGCACGAGCAGTACTTC; CDR3 protein: CASSDRHEQYF
D gene: TRBD2; CDR3 length: 18; J gene: TRBJ2-5; clone size: many; V gene: TRBV27; CDR3 DNA: TGTGCCAGCAGTTTACGCGGCGGGGGGCCGGGGTACCAAGAGACCCAGTACTTC; CDR3 protein: CASSLRGGGPGYQETQYF
D gene: TRBD2; CDR3 length: 15; J gene: TRBJ2-7; clone size: many; V gene: TRBV9; CDR3 DNA: TGTGCCAGCAGCGTAGCGGGGACTAGCTCCTACGAGCAGTACTTC; CDR3 protein: CASSVAGTSSYEQYF
D gene: .; CDR3 length: 14; J gene: TRBJ2-7; clone size: many; V gene: TRBV7-9; CDR3 DNA: TGTGCCAGCAGCTTAGGTGACACGAGGCGTGAGCAGTACTTC; CDR3 protein: CASSLGDTRREQYF
D gene: .; CDR3 length: 13; J gene: TRBJ2-1; clone size: many; V gene: TRBV30; CDR3 DNA: TGTGCCTGGAGTGTAGTACGGTACAATGAGCAGTTCTTC; CDR3 protein: CAWSVVRYNEQFF
D gene: TRBD2; CDR3 length: 17; J gene: TRBJ2-2; clone size: few; V gene: TRBV2; CDR3 DNA: TGTGCCAGCAGTGAAGCTAGCGGGGGGACAATCACCGGGGAGCTGTTTTTT; CDR3 protein: CASSEASGGTITGELFF
D gene: .; CDR3 length: 16; J gene: TRBJ1-3; clone size: few; V gene: TRBV9; CDR3 DNA: TGTGCCAGCAGCGTAGATGGGAGAGCTCCTGGAAACACCATATATTTT; CDR3 protein: CASSVDGRAPGNTIYF
D gene: .; CDR3 length: 14; J gene: TRBJ1-3; clone size: few; V gene: TRBV19; CDR3 DNA: TGTGCCAGTAGTTCTACTTTCTCTGGAAACACCATATATTTT; CDR3 protein: CASSSTFSGNTIYF
D gene: TRBD2; CDR3 length: 17; J gene: TRBJ2-5; clone size: many; V gene: TRBV7-2; CDR3 DNA: TGTGCCAGCAGCTTAGGACGGCTAGCGGGAGCCCAAGAGACCCAGTACTTC; CDR3 protein: CASSLGRLAGAQETQYF
D gene: .; CDR3 length: 14; J gene: TRBJ1-2; clone size: few; V gene: TRBV20-1; CDR3 DNA: TGCAGTGCTAGAAAGCAGACGACTAACTATGGCTACACCTTC; CDR3 protein: CSARKQTTNYGYTF
D gene: .; CDR3 length: 16; J gene: TRBJ1-4; clone size: .; V gene: TRBV29-1; CDR3 DNA: TGCAGCGTTCGGGAGGCCAGGGCAGCAACTAATGAAAAACTGTTTTTT; CDR3 protein: CSVREARAATNEKLFF
D gene: .; CDR3 length: 16; J gene: TRBJ2-3; clone size: many; V gene: TRBV5-8; CDR3 DNA: TGTGCCAGCAGGTTTCGGGGAGGACCTAGCACAGATACGCAGTATTTT; CDR3 protein: CASRFRGGPSTDTQYF
D gene: TRBD2; CDR3 length: 16; J gene: TRBJ2-1; clone size: .; V gene: TRBV7-3; CDR3 DNA: TGTGCCAGCAGCTCATTCGTGGGGGGGGGAAACAATGAGCAGTTCTTC; CDR3 protein: CASSSFVGGGNNEQFF
D gene: TRBD1; CDR3 length: 14; J gene: TRBJ2-2; clone size: many; V gene: TRBV28; CDR3 DNA: TGTGCCAGCAGCCCGGGACAGGGGTTCGGGGAGCTGTTTTTT; CDR3 protein: CASSPGQGFGELFF
D gene: .; CDR3 length: 18; J gene: TRBJ1-1; clone size: many; V gene: TRBV5-1; CDR3 DNA: TGCGCCAGCAGCCCGCCGGCGATCGGTAACTTAATGAACACTGAAGCTTTCTTT; CDR3 protein: CASSPPAIGNLMNTEAFF
D gene: .; CDR3 length: 12; J gene: TRBJ2-7; clone size: many; V gene: TRBV20-1; CDR3 DNA: TGCAGTGCTAGAGTGACCGCCTACGAGCAGTACTTC; CDR3 protein: CSARVTAYEQYF
D gene: TRBD1; CDR3 length: 15; J gene: TRBJ1-1; clone size: few; V gene: TRBV16; CDR3 DNA: TGTGCCAGCAGCCAATCGATTCCGGACAGGGGGGAAGCTTTCTTT; CDR3 protein: CASSQSIPDRGEAFF
D gene: .; CDR3 length: 14; J gene: TRBJ2-3; clone size: many; V gene: TRBV20-1; CDR3 DNA: TGCAGTGCTAGATCCGGGACTGGCAGCGATACGCAGTATTTT; CDR3 protein: CSARSGTGSDTQYF
D gene: .; CDR3 length: 14; J gene: TRBJ1-1; clone size: .; V gene: TRBV3-1; CDR3 DNA: TGTGCCAGCAGCTCGACCAGGGATTGGACTGAAGCTTTCTTT; CDR3 protein: CASSSTRDWTEAFF
D gene: .; CDR3 length: 14; J gene: TRBJ1-2; clone size: many; V gene: TRBV18; CDR3 DNA: TGTGCCAGCTCACGGGCCACAGGGAACTATGGCTACACCTTC; CDR3 protein: CASSRATGNYGYTF